The source of this T cell receptor (beta chain) is a study of control samples from healthy donors and cancer patients. Generated by immunoSEQ multiplex PCR, the TCRdb table keeps only in-frame clones and is missing some. The repertoire consists of roughly 88,000 clones, with just over 90% occurring once and the leading ten covering around 0.95%. Trimming shortened V by 4 bases and J by 3 bases, and 9 bases separated the two germline ends. The length of the CDR3 is 13 residues. In germline, CDR1 is SEHNR, CDR2 FQNEAQ (reference sequence). Sequenced material: blood. The chain couples TRBV7-9 to TRBJ1-2, with D perhaps TRBD1 (6 bases). The clonotype originates from a woman in her twenties or thirties in good health. The CDR3 coding sequence is TGTGCCAGCAGCTCACAGGGTTACTATGGCTACACCTTC. This translates into CASSSQGYYGYTF. Full variable domain (remainder filled in from reference TRBV7-9 and TRBJ1-2): DTGVSQNPRHKITKRGQNVTFRCDPISEHNRLYWYRQTLGQGPEFLTYFQNEAQLEKSRLLSDRFSAERPKGSFSTLEIQRTEQGDSAMYLCASSSQGYYGYTFGSGTRLTVV.